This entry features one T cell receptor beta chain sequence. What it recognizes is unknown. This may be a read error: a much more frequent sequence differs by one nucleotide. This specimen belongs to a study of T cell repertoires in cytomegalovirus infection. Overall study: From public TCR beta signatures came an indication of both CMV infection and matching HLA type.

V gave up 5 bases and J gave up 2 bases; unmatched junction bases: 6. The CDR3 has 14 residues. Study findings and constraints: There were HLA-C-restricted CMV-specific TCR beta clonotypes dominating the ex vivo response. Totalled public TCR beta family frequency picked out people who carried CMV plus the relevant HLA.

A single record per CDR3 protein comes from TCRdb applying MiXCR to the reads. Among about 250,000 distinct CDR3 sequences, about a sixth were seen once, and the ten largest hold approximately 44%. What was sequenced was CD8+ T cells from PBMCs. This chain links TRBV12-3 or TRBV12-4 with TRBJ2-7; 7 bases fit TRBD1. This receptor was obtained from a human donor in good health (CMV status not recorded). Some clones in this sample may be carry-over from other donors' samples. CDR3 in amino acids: CASSLGTAPYEQYF. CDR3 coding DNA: TGTGCCAGCAGTCTCGGGACAGCACCCTACGAGCAGTACTTC.